This T cell receptor beta chain was captured by sequencing in a study of blood T cell repertoires in COVID-19. Some clones are missing from TCRdb's copy, which holds only in-frame ones; the method was immunoSEQ multiplex PCR. The sample consists of roughly 330,000 clones, 80% to 90% of them appearing once. This clone is a singleton in its sample. There are 15 residues in the CDR3. The J segment lost 2 bases and the V segment lost 4 bases, leaving 5 bases of the junction unmatched. CDR1 is SEHNR, CDR2 FQNEAQ, per germline (reference sequence). The source of this sequence is a woman in her 30s who had recovered from COVID-19. The sample taken for sequencing was PBMCs or T cells enriched from blood (not recorded which). V gene TRBV7-9 combines with J gene TRBJ2-3; 8 bases are a match to TRBD2. Written as DNA, the CDR3 is TGTGCCAGCAGCTCCACGGGGGGGGCCACAGATACGCAGTATTTT. Translation: CASSSTGGATDTQYF.